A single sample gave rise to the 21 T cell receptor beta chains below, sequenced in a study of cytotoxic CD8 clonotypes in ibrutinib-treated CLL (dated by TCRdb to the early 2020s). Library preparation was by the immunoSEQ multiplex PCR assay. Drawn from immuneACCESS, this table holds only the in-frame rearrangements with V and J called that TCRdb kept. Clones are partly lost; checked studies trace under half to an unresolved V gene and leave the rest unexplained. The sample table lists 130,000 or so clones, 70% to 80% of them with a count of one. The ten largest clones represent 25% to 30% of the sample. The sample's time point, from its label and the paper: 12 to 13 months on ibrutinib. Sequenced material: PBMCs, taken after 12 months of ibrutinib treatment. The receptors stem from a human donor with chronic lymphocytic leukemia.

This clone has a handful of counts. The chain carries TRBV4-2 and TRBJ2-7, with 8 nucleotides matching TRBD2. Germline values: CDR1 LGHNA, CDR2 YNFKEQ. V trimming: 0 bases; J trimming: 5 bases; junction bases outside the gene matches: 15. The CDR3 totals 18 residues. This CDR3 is CASSQEGLGRLWGNEQYF. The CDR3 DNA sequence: TGTGCCAGCAGCCAAGAGGGACTAGGCCGCCTCTGGGGGAACGAGCAGTACTTC.

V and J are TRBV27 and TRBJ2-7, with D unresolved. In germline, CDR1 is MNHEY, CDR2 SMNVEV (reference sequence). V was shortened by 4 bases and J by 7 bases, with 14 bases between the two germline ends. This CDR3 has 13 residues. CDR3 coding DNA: TGTGCCAGCAGTTACGCGTTAGATGGGGAGCAGTACTTC. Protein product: CASSYALDGEQYF.

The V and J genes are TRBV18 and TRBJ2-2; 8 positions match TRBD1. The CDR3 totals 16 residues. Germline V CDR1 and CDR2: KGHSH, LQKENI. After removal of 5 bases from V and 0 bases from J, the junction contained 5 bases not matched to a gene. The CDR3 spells CASSRPGGANTGELFF. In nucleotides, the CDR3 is TGTGCCAGCTCAAGACCAGGGGGCGCGAACACCGGGGAGCTGTTTTTT.

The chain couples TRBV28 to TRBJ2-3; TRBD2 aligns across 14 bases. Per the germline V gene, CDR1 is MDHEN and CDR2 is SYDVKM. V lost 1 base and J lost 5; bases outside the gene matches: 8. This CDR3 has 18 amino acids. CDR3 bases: TGTGCCAGCAGTTTATCCGCGACTAGCGGGGGGGCGAGAGATACGCAGTATTTT. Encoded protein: CASSLSATSGGARDTQYF.

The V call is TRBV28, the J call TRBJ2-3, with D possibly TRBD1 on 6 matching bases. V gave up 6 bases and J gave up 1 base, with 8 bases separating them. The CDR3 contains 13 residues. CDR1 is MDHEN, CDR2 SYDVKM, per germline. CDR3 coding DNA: TGTGCCAGCAGAAACAGGGGCACAGATACGCAGTATTTT. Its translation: CASRNRGTDTQYF.

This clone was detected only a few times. Here the CDR3 reads CASSWDPGQGQPQHF. In nucleotides, the CDR3 is TGTGCCAGCAGTTGGGACCCAGGGCAGGGTCAGCCCCAGCATTTT. This sequence joins TRBV28 and TRBJ1-5; possibly TRBD1 for D (5 bases). Trimming pared 4 bases from V and 6 bases from J, leaving 16 bases between. CDR3 length: 15 residues. CDR1 and CDR2 (germline): MDHEN, SYDVKM.

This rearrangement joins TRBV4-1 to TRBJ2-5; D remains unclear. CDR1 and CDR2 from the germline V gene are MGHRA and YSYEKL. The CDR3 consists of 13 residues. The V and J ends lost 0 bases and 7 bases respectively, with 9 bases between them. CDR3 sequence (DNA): TGCGCCAGCAGCCAAGAGAGACCGGGGACCCAGTACTTC. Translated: CASSQERPGTQYF.

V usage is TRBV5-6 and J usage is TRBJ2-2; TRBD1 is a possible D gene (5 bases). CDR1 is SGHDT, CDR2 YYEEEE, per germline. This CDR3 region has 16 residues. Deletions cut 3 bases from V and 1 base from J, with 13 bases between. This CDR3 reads CASSWAWGRNTGELFF. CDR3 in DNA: TGTGCCAGCAGCTGGGCCTGGGGCCGGAACACCGGGGAGCTGTTTTTT.

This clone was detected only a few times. CDR3 loop: CSAEDNYGYTF. The CDR3 DNA is TGCAGTGCCGAGGACAACTATGGCTACACCTTC. The V gene is TRBV20-1, the J gene TRBJ1-2; D unresolved. Trimming removed 6 bases at V and 2 bases at J, with 7 bases between. Germline V gene data show CDR1 as DFQATT and CDR2 as SNEGSKA (reference sequence). This CDR3 contains 11 residues.

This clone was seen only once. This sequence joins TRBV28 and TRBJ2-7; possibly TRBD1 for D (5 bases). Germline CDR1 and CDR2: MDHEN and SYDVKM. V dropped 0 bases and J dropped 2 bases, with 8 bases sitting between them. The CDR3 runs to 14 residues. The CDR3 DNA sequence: TGTGCCAGCAGTTTATGGGACAAAACCTACGAGCAGTACTTC. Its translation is CASSLWDKTYEQYF.

The CDR3 nucleotides are TGCGCCAGCAGCTTGGAGCAGGGGTCGGATACGCAGTATTTT. Translation gives CASSLEQGSDTQYF. The chain joins TRBV5-1 to TRBJ2-3; the D gene is possibly TRBD1 (6 bases). Germline V lookup: CDR1 SGHRS, CDR2 YFSETQ. Deletions cut 0 bases from V and 6 bases from J, with 11 bases between. The length of the CDR3 is 14 residues.

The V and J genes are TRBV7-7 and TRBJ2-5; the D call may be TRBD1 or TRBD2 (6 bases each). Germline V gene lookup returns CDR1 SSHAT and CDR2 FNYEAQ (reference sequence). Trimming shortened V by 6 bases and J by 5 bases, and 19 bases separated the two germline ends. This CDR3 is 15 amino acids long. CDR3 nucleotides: TGTGCCAGCAGTCCATTAGGGGGGTTGAGGGAGACCCAGTACTTC. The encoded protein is CASSPLGGLRETQYF.

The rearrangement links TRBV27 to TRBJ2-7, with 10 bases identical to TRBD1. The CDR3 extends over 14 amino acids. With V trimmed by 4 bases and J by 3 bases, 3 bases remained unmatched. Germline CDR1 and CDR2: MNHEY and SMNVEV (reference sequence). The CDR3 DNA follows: TGTGCCAGCAGTTGGGACAGGGGAGACTACGAGCAGTACTTC. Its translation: CASSWDRGDYEQYF.

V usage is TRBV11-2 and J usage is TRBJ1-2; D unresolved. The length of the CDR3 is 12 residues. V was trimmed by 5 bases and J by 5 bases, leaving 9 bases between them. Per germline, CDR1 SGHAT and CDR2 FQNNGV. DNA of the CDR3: TGTGCCAGCAGCCCCAACGGGTATGGCTACACCTTC. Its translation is CASSPNGYGYTF.

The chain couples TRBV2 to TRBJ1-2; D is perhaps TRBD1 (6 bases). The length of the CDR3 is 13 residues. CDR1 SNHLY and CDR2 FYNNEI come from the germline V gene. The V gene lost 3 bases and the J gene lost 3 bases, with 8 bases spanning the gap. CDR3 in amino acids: CASSENRDYGYTF. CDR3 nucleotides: TGTGCCAGCAGTGAGAACAGGGACTATGGCTACACCTTC.

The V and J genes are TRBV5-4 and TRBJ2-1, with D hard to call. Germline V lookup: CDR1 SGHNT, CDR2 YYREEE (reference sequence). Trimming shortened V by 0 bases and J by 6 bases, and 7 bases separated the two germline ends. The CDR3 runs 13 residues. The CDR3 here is CASSLELINEQFF. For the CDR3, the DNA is TGTGCCAGCAGCTTGGAACTTATCAATGAGCAGTTCTTC.

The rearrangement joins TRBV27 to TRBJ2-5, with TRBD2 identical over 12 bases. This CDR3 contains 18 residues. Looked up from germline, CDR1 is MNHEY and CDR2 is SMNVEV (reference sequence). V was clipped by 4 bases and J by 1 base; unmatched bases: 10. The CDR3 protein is CASSSLAGGPRLQETQYF. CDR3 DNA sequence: TGTGCCAGCAGTTCACTAGCGGGGGGACCCCGTCTCCAAGAGACCCAGTACTTC.

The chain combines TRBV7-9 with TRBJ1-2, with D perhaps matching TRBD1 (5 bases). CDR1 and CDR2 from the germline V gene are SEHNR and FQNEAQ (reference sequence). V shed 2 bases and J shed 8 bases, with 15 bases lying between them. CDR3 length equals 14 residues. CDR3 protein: CASSLRGVAWGYTF. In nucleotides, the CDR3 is TGTGCCAGCAGCTTACGAGGGGTTGCATGGGGCTACACCTTC.

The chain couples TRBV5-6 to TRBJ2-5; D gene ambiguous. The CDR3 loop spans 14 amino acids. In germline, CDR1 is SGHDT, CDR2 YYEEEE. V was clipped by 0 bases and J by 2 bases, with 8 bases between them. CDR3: CASSLGQLQETQYF. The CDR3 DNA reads TGTGCCAGCAGCTTGGGGCAGCTACAAGAGACCCAGTACTTC.

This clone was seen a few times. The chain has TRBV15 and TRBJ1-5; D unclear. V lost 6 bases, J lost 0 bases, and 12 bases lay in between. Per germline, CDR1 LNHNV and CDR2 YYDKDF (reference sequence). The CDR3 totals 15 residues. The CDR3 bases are TGTGCCACCAGAATTGGACGGGATAGCAATCAGCCCCAGCATTTT. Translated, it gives CATRIGRDSNQPQHF. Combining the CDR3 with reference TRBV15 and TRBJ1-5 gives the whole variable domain DAMVIQNPRYQVTQFGKPVTLSCSQTLNHNVMYWYQQKSSQAPKLLFHYYDKDFNNEADTPDNFQSRRPNTSFCFLDIRSPGLGDTAMYLCATRIGRDSNQPQHFGDGTRLSIL.

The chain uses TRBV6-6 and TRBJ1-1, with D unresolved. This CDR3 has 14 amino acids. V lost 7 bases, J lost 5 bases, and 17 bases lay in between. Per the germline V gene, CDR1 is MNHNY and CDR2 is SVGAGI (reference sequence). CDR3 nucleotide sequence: TGTGCCAGCACCCTCACCGGGGTTTATACTGAAGCTTTCTTT. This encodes CASTLTGVYTEAFF.